This passage covers 29 T cell receptor beta chains from one sample sequenced in a study of shared clonotypes between healthy human individuals. Profiled with immunoSEQ multiplex PCR; TCRdb holds only in-frame clones, not every one. In the table there are 2,500,000 or so clones, 93% of which are singletons. Source material: naive CD4+ T cells from PBMCs. The subset: CD45RA+ positively selected. These receptor sequences come from a man younger than 35 in good health. Some clones in this sample may be carry-over from other donors' samples.

The genes are TRBV28 and TRBJ2-3; TRBD2 aligns across 11 bases. V trimming: 7 bases; J trimming: 0 bases; junction bases outside the gene matches: 9. In germline, CDR1 is MDHEN, CDR2 SYDVKM. This CDR3 is built from 17 residues. The CDR3 DNA reads TGTGCCAGCACTTCTTCTAGCGGGAGGACAAGCACAGATACGCAGTATTTT. Translation: CASTSSSGRTSTDTQYF. Full variable domain (rest looked up from reference TRBV28 and TRBJ2-3): DVKVTQSSRYLVKRTGEKVFLECVQDMDHENMFWYRQDPGLGLRLIYFSYDVKMKEKGDIPEGYSVSREKKERFSLILESASTNQTSMYLCASTSSSGRTSTDTQYFGPGTRLTVL.

This chain links TRBV7-3 with TRBJ2-2; D is perhaps TRBD2 (6 bases). Trimming took 6 bases from V and 1 from J, leaving 12 bases between them. Germline values: CDR1 SGHTA, CDR2 FQGTGA. This CDR3 contains 15 residues. The CDR3 DNA is TGTGCCAGCAGGCCTGGGGGGTGGAACACCGGGGAGCTGTTTTTT. Translating gives CASRPGGWNTGELFF.

The chain is built from TRBV9 and TRBJ2-7; the match to TRBD1 covers 9 bases. The CDR3 has 14 amino acids. The germline gives CDR1 SGDLS, CDR2 YYNGEE. V lost 4 bases, J lost 6 bases, and 8 bases stayed unmatched. CDR3: CASSLGQGLGEQYF. The DNA of the CDR3 is TGTGCCAGCAGCCTGGGACAGGGCCTGGGCGAGCAGTACTTC.

This chain uses TRBV11-2 with TRBJ2-5, with D unclear. Germline CDR1 SGHAT, CDR2 FQNNGV. V shed 0 bases and J shed 7 bases, with 9 bases lying between them. The CDR3 spans 13 residues. The CDR3 DNA reads as TGTGCCAGCAGCTTAGAACGGACGGGGACCCAGTACTTC. Amino acids: CASSLERTGTQYF.

Worth noting for this clone: At the DNA level, this CDR3 is encoded by other sequences in the same sample as well. The chain joins TRBV7-9 to TRBJ2-3; D is ambiguous. V was clipped by 3 bases and J by 6 bases, with 7 bases between them. Germline V gene lookup returns CDR1 SEHNR and CDR2 FQNEAQ (reference sequence). This CDR3 contains 12 residues. The CDR3 nucleotides read TGTGCCAGCAGCTTGGGTGCGGATACGCAGTATTTT. Protein sequence: CASSLGADTQYF.

This chain uses TRBV25-1 with TRBJ2-1; D is undetermined. V gave up 7 bases and J gave up 2 bases, with 12 bases separating them. There are 14 residues in the CDR3. In germline, CDR1 is MGHDK, CDR2 SYGVNS. The CDR3 coding sequence is TGTGCCAGCAAAGAGGACCAAACCTACAATGAGCAGTTCTTC. This codes for CASKEDQTYNEQFF. Combining the CDR3 with reference TRBV25-1 and TRBJ2-1 gives the whole variable domain EADIYQTPRYLVIGTGKKITLECSQTMGHDKMYWYQQDPGMELHLIHYSYGVNSTEKGDLSSESTVSRIRTEHFPLTLESARPSHTSQYLCASKEDQTYNEQFFGPGTRLTVL.

The V gene is TRBV28, the J gene TRBJ2-6, with D unresolved. V lost 7 bases and J 2 bases, leaving 12 bases between the germline ends. The CDR3 has 15 residues. Per germline, CDR1 MDHEN and CDR2 SYDVKM. The CDR3 here is CASTSADPGANVLTF. The CDR3 DNA sequence: TGTGCCAGCACCTCCGCAGATCCTGGGGCCAACGTCCTGACTTTC.

This clone was observed a few times. The same CDR3 arises from other DNA sequences in this sample as well. The rearrangement uses TRBV7-2 and TRBJ1-5, with 10 nucleotides matching TRBD1. The length of the CDR3 is 15 residues. With V trimmed by 5 bases and J by 2 bases, 3 bases remained unmatched. The germline CDR1 and CDR2 sequences are SGHTA and FQGNSA. For the CDR3, the DNA is TGTGCCAGCAGCCCCGGACAGGGGGGCAATCAGCCCCAGCATTTT. This sequence encodes CASSPGQGGNQPQHF.

This chain links TRBV6-5 with TRBJ2-7; D ambiguous. Germline values: CDR1 MNHEY, CDR2 SVGAGI. This CDR3 comprises 14 residues. V lost 7 bases and J 2 bases, leaving 15 bases between the germline ends. CDR3 protein: CASTMVLSPYEQYF. DNA of the CDR3: TGTGCCAGCACCATGGTGTTAAGCCCCTACGAGCAGTACTTC.

V usage is TRBV5-1 and J usage is TRBJ2-3; no firm D call. The germline V gene has CDR1 SGHRS and CDR2 YFSETQ. V shed 2 bases and J shed 2 bases, with 6 bases lying between them. The CDR3 covers 13 residues. CDR3 sequence (DNA): TGCGCCAGCAGCTTACGGACCACAGATACGCAGTATTTT. Translation: CASSLRTTDTQYF.

The chain is built from TRBV4-3 and TRBJ1-6, with D hard to call. The germline gives CDR1 LGHNA, CDR2 YSLEER. The CDR3 length is 14 residues. V gave up 2 bases and J gave up 10 bases, with 12 bases separating them. CDR3 sequence (DNA): TGCGCCAGCAGCCAAAAGTTATCGGTGTCACCCCTCCACTTT. The encoded protein is CASSQKLSVSPLHF.

The V gene is TRBV5-1, the J gene TRBJ2-5; 8 positions agree with TRBD2. The germline V gene encodes CDR1 SGHRS and CDR2 YFSETQ. There are 16 residues in the CDR3. V dropped 4 bases and J dropped 1; count of bases not matched to a gene: 9. The chain's CDR3 is CASSAGSGIGQETQYF. CDR3 in DNA: TGCGCCAGCAGCGCGGGTAGCGGGATAGGCCAAGAGACCCAGTACTTC.

The chain couples TRBV15 to TRBJ2-5, with D tentatively TRBD2 (6 bases). Germline-derived CDR1 and CDR2 are LNHNV and YYDKDF (reference sequence). The CDR3 length is 14 residues. V was cut by 4 bases and J by 9 bases, with 18 bases left in between. CDR3 DNA: TGTGCCACCAGCACCCTGGGCGGGACGGTAGCCCAGTACTTC. Its translation: CATSTLGGTVAQYF.

This clone was counted a single time. This chain uses TRBV2 with TRBJ1-5; possible D gene TRBD1, 6 bases. The CDR3 loop spans 14 amino acids. Germline V CDR1 and CDR2: SNHLY, FYNNEI. V lost 4 bases and J lost 3, with 10 bases in between. The DNA for the CDR3 is TGTGCCAGCAGTGCTCTGGGGGCCAATCAGCCCCAGCATTTT. Translated, it gives CASSALGANQPQHF.

The DNA of the CDR3 is TGTGCCAGCAGCACTGGGGGGGGCACCGGGGAGCTGTTTTTT. Its translation is CASSTGGGTGELFF. The V gene is TRBV2, the J gene TRBJ2-2, with 7 positions matching TRBD2. Per germline, CDR1 SNHLY and CDR2 FYNNEI. The CDR3 runs 14 residues. The ends lost 6 bases at V and 4 bases at J; junction bases unmatched: 5. The whole variable domain, filled in from reference TRBV2 and TRBJ2-2, reads EPEVTQTPSHQVTQMGQEVILRCVPISNHLYFYWYRQILGQKVEFLVSFYNNEISEKSEIFDDQFSVERPDGSNFTLKIRSTKLEDSAMYFCASSTGGGTGELFFGEGSRLTVL.

The rearrangement links TRBV6-6 to TRBJ2-1, with D possibly being TRBD1 (5 bases). The CDR3 consists of 14 residues. Trimming cost V 4 bases and J 5 bases, with 12 bases left between them. Germline CDR1 is MNHNY and CDR2 is SVGAGI (reference sequence). The CDR3 spells CASSFPDTNNEQFF. The CDR3 DNA is TGTGCCAGCAGTTTCCCGGACACTAACAATGAGCAGTTCTTC.

The chain joins TRBV5-1 to TRBJ2-3; 10 nucleotides align to TRBD2. Trimming took 4 bases from V and 6 from J; bases not matched to a gene: 11. The CDR3 loop spans 16 amino acids. The V gene's germline CDR1 is SGHRS and CDR2 YFSETQ. The chain's CDR3 is CASSKEGSSGSDTQYF. CDR3 sequence (DNA): TGCGCCAGCAGCAAGGAAGGGTCTAGCGGGAGTGATACGCAGTATTTT. The whole variable domain, filled in from reference TRBV5-1 and TRBJ2-3, reads KAGVTQTPRYLIKTRGQQVTLSCSPISGHRSVSWYQQTPGQGLQFLFEYFSETQRNKGNFPGRFSGRQFSNSRSEMNVSTLELGDSALYLCASSKEGSSGSDTQYFGPGTRLTVL.

The chain carries TRBV9 and TRBJ2-7; 15 positions match TRBD2. With 4 bases clipped from V and 6 bases from J, the junction kept 11 bases outside the gene matches. The CDR3 consists of 17 residues. CDR1 SGDLS and CDR2 YYNGEE come from the germline V gene. This CDR3 reads CASSPGALGLAGGEQYF. CDR3 nucleotide sequence: TGTGCCAGCAGCCCGGGCGCGCTGGGACTAGCGGGAGGCGAGCAGTACTTC.

A single count supports this clone. The rearrangement links TRBV18 to TRBJ1-2; D call uncertain. This CDR3 contains 14 residues. The germline CDR1 and CDR2 sequences are KGHSH and LQKENI. The V end was cut by 3 bases, the J end by 8 bases, with 16 bases between. The CDR3 here is CASSPRTEAGGYTF. The CDR3 DNA reads as TGTGCCAGCTCACCTCGGACCGAGGCGGGAGGCTACACCTTC.

The gene calls are TRBV6-1 and TRBJ2-7, with D perhaps being TRBD1 or TRBD2 (5 bases each). The germline V gene has CDR1 MNHNS and CDR2 SASEGT. V was cut by 4 bases and J by 2 bases, with 12 bases left in between. CDR3 size: 14 residues. The CDR3 DNA follows: TGTGCCAGCAGTGGGGGACGGCCGACCTACGAGCAGTACTTC. Translating it yields CASSGGRPTYEQYF.

The V gene is TRBV6-5, the J gene TRBJ1-4; D ambiguous. Germline CDR1 reads MNHEY; CDR2 reads SVGAGI. Trimming took off 2 bases at V and 7 bases at J, with 8 bases between the two ends. CDR3 length: 13 residues. This CDR3 is CASSYDPSEKLFF. CDR3 bases: TGTGCCAGCAGTTACGACCCGTCTGAAAAACTGTTTTTT.

J is TRBJ1-5 and V is TRBV11-2; no firm D call. The germline CDR1 and CDR2 sequences are SGHAT and FQNNGV. Trimming left V 0 bases short and J 9 bases short, with 9 bases between. The CDR3 has 13 residues. This CDR3 is CASSLDPPGPQHF. The CDR3 DNA sequence: TGTGCCAGCAGCTTAGATCCCCCCGGGCCCCAGCATTTT.

The chain couples TRBV18 to TRBJ2-2; the match to TRBD2 covers 13 bases. CDR1 and CDR2 from the germline V gene are KGHSH and LQKENI. The trim removed 4 bases at V and 6 bases at J, leaving 8 bases unmatched. CDR3 length: 17 residues. The CDR3 is CASSRQRGLAGAGELFF. The CDR3 DNA reads TGTGCCAGCTCACGGCAGAGAGGACTAGCGGGAGCCGGGGAGCTGTTTTTT.

As regards this clone: The junction does not match germline at one end; this may be a read error. The V call is TRBV7-3, the J call TRBJ2-5, with D perhaps matching TRBD1 (6 bases). Germline assignment: CDR1 SGHTA and CDR2 FQGTGA. The CDR3 runs to 14 residues. CDR3 residues: CASSFGGQQGTQYF. CDR3 DNA: TGTGCCAGCAGCTTCGGAGGACAGCAAGGGACCCAGTACTTC.

The chain links TRBV6-5 to TRBJ2-1; 13 nucleotides align to TRBD2. Germline V CDR1 and CDR2: MNHEY, SVGAGI. The V segment lost 6 bases and the J segment 7 bases; nucleotides outside the gene matches: 3. The length of the CDR3 is 14 residues. The CDR3 DNA is TGTGCCAGCAGGACGGGACTAGCGGGAAATGAGCAGTTCTTC. It translates to CASRTGLAGNEQFF.

The chain combines TRBV14 with TRBJ2-7; the D gene is possibly TRBD1 (6 bases). Trimming pared 2 bases from V and 7 bases from J, leaving 15 bases between. The CDR3 extends over 14 amino acids. CDR1 and CDR2 from the germline V gene are SGHDN and FVKESK. The chain's CDR3 is CASSQQGSGEEQYF. CDR3 in DNA: TGTGCCAGCAGCCAACAGGGGAGTGGAGAGGAGCAGTACTTC.

The chain uses TRBV2 and TRBJ2-2; the D is unclear. Trimming took 4 bases from V and 3 from J, leaving 3 bases between them. Germline V gene sequence: CDR1 SNHLY, CDR2 FYNNEI. CDR3 length equals 12 residues. Written as DNA, the CDR3 is TGTGCCAGCAGTGTGGACACCGGGGAGCTGTTTTTT. Its protein is CASSVDTGELFF.

This clone was recorded only once. The V call is TRBV30, the J call TRBJ2-2, with 7 bases fitting TRBD1. Germline V gene data show CDR1 as GTSNPN and CDR2 as SVGIG (reference sequence). The CDR3 spans 13 residues. After removal of 4 bases from V and 5 bases from J, the junction contained 4 bases not matched to a gene. Here the CDR3 reads CAWIGGQTGELFF. As DNA, the CDR3 is TGTGCCTGGATTGGGGGACAGACCGGGGAGCTGTTTTTT.

This clone was observed a single time. The same CDR3 can be traced to other DNA sequences in this sample. The chain combines TRBV6-5 with TRBJ2-7; D is unclear. The CDR3 is 12 amino acids. V was trimmed by 2 bases and J by 7 bases, leaving 9 bases between them. The germline V gene encodes CDR1 MNHEY and CDR2 SVGAGI. CDR3 region: CASSYLGGEQYF. In DNA, the CDR3 is TGTGCCAGCAGTTACCTTGGTGGGGAGCAGTACTTC.